The next 20 T cell receptor beta chains were all read from a single sample in a study of CD8+ T cells in alopecia areata. Treatment defined: oral pan-JAK inhibitor, 5-10 mg twice daily. cDNA reverse transcribed from extracted RNA served as the sequencing template. Clones were sequenced by immunoSEQ multiplex PCR, and TCRdb holds only the in-frame ones, with some missing. Among 150,000 to 200,000 clones listed, 60% were seen once. This sample comprised CD4+ T cells sorted from blood, obtained at week 24, from a patient treated with tofacitinib. The receptors stem from a human donor with alopecia areata.

In this sample, this clone turned up a few times. Other DNA sequences in the same sample also yield this CDR3. The V and J genes are TRBV20-1 and TRBJ1-1; D gene uncertain. The CDR3 totals 11 residues. In germline, CDR1 is DFQATT, CDR2 SNEGSKA (reference sequence). Deletions cut 5 bases from V and 1 base from J, with 5 bases between. The CDR3 bases are TGCAGTGCTCGAAGGAACACTGAAGCTTTCTTT. This sequence encodes CSARRNTEAFF.

This chain connects TRBV27 to TRBJ1-5; D gene ambiguous. The V gene's germline CDR1 is MNHEY and CDR2 SMNVEV (reference sequence). The V end lost 1 base, the J end lost 0 bases, and 7 bases lay between the germline ends. CDR3 size: 15 residues. CDR3 bases: TGTGCCAGCAGTTTATTGGCTGGTAGCAATCAGCCCCAGCATTTT. Encoded protein: CASSLLAGSNQPQHF.

The chain joins TRBV7-9 to TRBJ1-2, with a weak D call TRBD1 (5 bases). Germline V gene sequence: CDR1 SEHNR, CDR2 FQNEAQ (reference sequence). The CDR3 totals 13 residues. Trimming shortened V by 1 base and J by 4 bases, and 7 bases separated the two germline ends. The CDR3 reads CASSLVDSYGYTF. In nucleotides, the CDR3 is TGTGCCAGCAGCTTAGTCGACAGCTATGGCTACACCTTC.

J is TRBJ2-7 and V is TRBV15, with 9 bases fitting TRBD2. From germline, CDR1 is LNHNV and CDR2 YYDKDF (reference sequence). This CDR3 is 16 amino acids long. V dropped 3 bases and J dropped 0; count of bases not matched to a gene: 6. The CDR3 region is CATSSIAGDLSYEQYF. Here the CDR3 DNA reads TGTGCCACCAGCAGTATAGCGGGGGACCTCTCCTACGAGCAGTACTTC. Based on the CDR3 plus reference TRBV15 and TRBJ2-7, the full variable domain is DAMVIQNPRYQVTQFGKPVTLSCSQTLNHNVMYWYQQKSSQAPKLLFHYYDKDFNNEADTPDNFQSRRPNTSFCFLDIRSPGLGDTAMYLCATSSIAGDLSYEQYFGPGTRLTVT.

CDR3: CASSQGADRDGYTF. Here the CDR3 DNA reads TGCGCCAGCAGCCAAGGGGCCGACAGAGATGGCTACACCTTC. The chain is built from TRBV4-1 and TRBJ1-2; the D gene is possibly TRBD1 (5 bases). Between the trimmed V and J ends, which lost 1 base and 6 bases, there was a span of 12 bases. The CDR3 extends over 14 amino acids. The germline V gene has CDR1 MGHRA and CDR2 YSYEKL.

This clone turned up a few times. Additional DNA sequences in this sample encode the identical CDR3. The genes are TRBV5-1 and TRBJ1-1; the D is unclear. The CDR3 length is 14 residues. The germline CDR1 and CDR2 sequences are SGHRS and YFSETQ. Trimming took 0 bases from V and 2 from J, leaving 8 bases between them. The CDR3 is CASSLGQPNTEAFF. Here the CDR3 DNA reads TGCGCCAGCAGCTTGGGCCAGCCAAACACTGAAGCTTTCTTT.

The chain employs TRBV12-5 and TRBJ1-5, with TRBD1 as a possible D gene (6 bases). V lost 6 bases and J lost 3, with 15 bases in between. Per germline, CDR1 LGHNT and CDR2 FRNRAP. This CDR3 has 15 amino acids. CDR3 amino acids: CASGFSGQLNQPQHF. The DNA for the CDR3 is TGTGCTAGTGGCTTCTCCGGACAGCTCAATCAGCCCCAGCATTTT.

V and J are TRBV29-1 and TRBJ1-1; D is unclear. The CDR3 spans 11 residues. Trimming removed 4 bases at V and 3 bases at J, with 6 bases between. Germline-derived CDR1 and CDR2 are SQVTM and ANQGSEA. Written as DNA, the CDR3 is TGCAGCGTTGGAGGTTACACTGAAGCTTTCTTT. Translation gives CSVGGYTEAFF.

This rearrangement joins TRBV5-6 to TRBJ1-5; D gene ambiguous. V was trimmed by 0 bases and J by 7 bases, leaving 5 bases between them. CDR1 and CDR2 (germline): SGHDT, YYEEEE. The length of the CDR3 is 12 residues. The CDR3 region is CASSLAGQPQHF. The DNA of the CDR3 is TGTGCCAGCAGCTTGGCGGGGCAGCCCCAGCATTTT. Looking up the rest from reference TRBV5-6 and TRBJ1-5 gives the full variable domain: DAGVTQSPTHLIKTRGQQVTLRCSPKSGHDTVSWYQQALGQGPQFIFQYYEEEERQRGNFPDRFSGHQFPNYSSELNVNALLLGDSALYLCASSLAGQPQHFGDGTRLSIL.

This clone appeared a single time. As DNA, the CDR3 is TGTGCCATCAGTGGGGGTGGCCCGTCTACTGGGGCCAACGTCCTGACTTTC. Protein sequence: CAISGGGPSTGANVLTF. The genes are TRBV10-3 and TRBJ2-6, with D uncertain. V lost 4 bases, J lost 2 bases, and 15 bases lay in between. Germline V lookup: CDR1 ENHRY, CDR2 SYGVKD. CDR3 size: 17 residues.

This chain uses TRBV30 with TRBJ1-2, with 7 bases matching TRBD1. This CDR3 contains 14 residues. J gave up 4 bases and V 7 bases, and 12 bases lay outside the gene matches. The V gene's germline CDR1 is GTSNPN and CDR2 SVGIG (reference sequence). CDR3 sequence (DNA): TGTGCCTTAGAGGGGGCTGCCCGGACCTATGGCTACACCTTC. It yields the protein CALEGAARTYGYTF.

This clone was seen a handful of times. The V gene is TRBV30, the J gene TRBJ1-2; TRBD1 might be the D (5 bases). The CDR3 extends over 13 amino acids. The V gene's germline CDR1 is GTSNPN and CDR2 SVGIG (reference sequence). V was pared by 4 bases and J by 3 bases, with 12 bases between. The CDR3 region has the DNA TGTGCCTGGAATGACAGAAAGGACTATGGCTACACCTTC. Translated: CAWNDRKDYGYTF. Complete variable domain (other parts from reference TRBV30 and TRBJ1-2): SQTIHQWPATLVQPVGSPLSLECTVEGTSNPNLYWYRQAAGRGLQLLFYSVGIGQISSEVPQNLSASRPQDRQFILSSKKLLLSDSGFYLCAWNDRKDYGYTFGSGTRLTVV.

The chain carries TRBV4-3 and TRBJ2-7, with 10 bases that match TRBD1. CDR3 length: 16 amino acids. Germline CDR1 reads LGHNA; CDR2 reads YSLEER. Trimming cost V 4 bases and J 4 bases; bases outside gene matches: 10. In nucleotides, the CDR3 is TGCGCCAGCAGCCCCGACCGCAGGACAGGGGGATACGAGCAGTACTTC. Its protein product is CASSPDRRTGGYEQYF.

The chain has TRBV7-9 and TRBJ2-7; tentative D call: TRBD2 (6 bases). CDR3 length: 12 residues. Germline CDR1 reads SEHNR; CDR2 reads FQNEAQ (reference sequence). V gave up 2 bases and J gave up 6 bases, with 8 bases separating them. CDR3 sequence (DNA): TGTGCCAGCAGCTTAATGGGGGGCGAGCAGTACTTC. Its protein is CASSLMGGEQYF.

V gene TRBV10-2 combines with J gene TRBJ1-1, with 7 bases matching TRBD1. The germline V gene encodes CDR1 WSHSY and CDR2 SAAADI. The CDR3 is 14 residues long. J was trimmed by 0 bases and V by 6 bases; bases with no gene match: 4. The CDR3 DNA sequence: TGCGCCAGCAGGACGGGACAGTTGAACACTGAAGCTTTCTTT. It translates to CASRTGQLNTEAFF.

The CDR3: CASSIDRGPGANVLTF. The CDR3 nucleotides are TGTGCCAGTAGTATTGACAGGGGGCCTGGGGCCAACGTCCTGACTTTC. This chain uses TRBV19 with TRBJ2-6, with 10 positions matching TRBD1. Unmatched junction bases numbered 1, after V lost 3 bases and J lost 2 bases. Germline values: CDR1 LNHDA, CDR2 SQIVND (reference sequence). The CDR3 totals 16 residues. Based on the CDR3 plus reference TRBV19 and TRBJ2-6, the full variable domain is DGGITQSPKYLFRKEGQNVTLSCEQNLNHDAMYWYRQDPGQGLRLIYYSQIVNDFQKGDIAEGYSVSREKKESFPLTVTSAQKNPTAFYLCASSIDRGPGANVLTFGAGSRLTVL.

The table lists this clone with a few counts. The J gene is TRBJ2-1, the V gene TRBV29-1; D is possibly TRBD2 (6 bases). In germline, CDR1 is SQVTM, CDR2 ANQGSEA. There are 13 residues in the CDR3. V gave up 7 bases and J gave up 5 bases, with 15 bases separating them. The CDR3 region has the DNA TGCAGCGGCGGGACGTATGGTGACAATGAGCAGTTCTTC. It translates to CSGGTYGDNEQFF.

The rearrangement joins TRBV30 to TRBJ1-1, with D hard to call. Trimming left V 1 base short and J 7 bases short, with 13 bases between. The CDR3 runs 13 residues. Germline V CDR1 and CDR2: GTSNPN, SVGIG (reference sequence). DNA for the CDR3: TGTGCCTGGAGTGACCCGGGAAACTTTGAAGCTTTCTTT. Translated, it gives CAWSDPGNFEAFF.

The count of this clone is one. The rearrangement uses TRBV29-1 and TRBJ1-1, with a possible D match to TRBD1 (5 bases). Trimming took 3 bases from V and 4 from J, leaving 12 bases between them. Germline values: CDR1 SQVTM, CDR2 ANQGSEA. This CDR3 has 13 residues. This CDR3 is CSVDRAARTEAFF. CDR3 coding DNA: TGCAGCGTTGACAGGGCCGCGCGCACTGAAGCTTTCTTT.

The chain uses TRBV5-1 and TRBJ2-1; TRBD2 matches at 11 bases. CDR1 and CDR2 from the germline V gene are SGHRS and YFSETQ. CDR3 length equals 15 residues. The J segment lost 7 bases and the V segment lost 4 bases, leaving 7 bases of the junction unmatched. The CDR3 is CASSEGTSGINEQFF. The CDR3, as DNA: TGCGCCAGCAGCGAGGGGACTAGCGGAATTAATGAGCAGTTCTTC.